This T cell receptor beta chain was recovered during a study of T cell responses to AZD1222 COVID-19 vaccine. Findings and caveats of the study: Sampling captured repertoires only after the peak T cell response.

Profiling relied on immunoSEQ multiplex PCR, and the TCRdb table lists in-frame clones only, not all of them. This table has 90,000 to 110,000 clones, around nine tenths appearing once. The CDR3 is made up of 16 amino acids. The V and J ends lost 4 bases and 5 bases, in that order; junction bases with no gene match: 11. Germline values: CDR1 SGHRS, CDR2 YFSETQ. Comments on this clone: Antigen: not known.

The TCR was taken from an adult in good health. V is TRBV5-1 and J is TRBJ2-1, with 8 bases matching TRBD1. The material sequenced was peripheral blood, taken on day 0 of AZD1222 vaccination. The CDR3 loop is CASSPAPGQGNNEQFF. The CDR3 DNA is TGCGCCAGCAGCCCCGCTCCCGGACAGGGCAACAATGAGCAGTTCTTC.